The source of this TCR beta chain is a study of blood T cell repertoires in COVID-19. In the study overall: The United States, Italy and Spain were the sources of the acute and convalescent COVID-19 samples. Sources were T cells, B-cell-depleted T cells, or PBMCs; the material itself was cDNA or gDNA.

The germline V and J ends were trimmed by 5 bases and 8 bases, with 9 bases remaining between them. This CDR3 is 12 amino acids long. Germline lookup yields CDR1 SGHVS and CDR2 FNYEAQ. In the original analysis: Scientists estimated how many nucleated cells there were by amplifying reference gene primers. Here immunoSEQ multiplex PCR was the method, and the copy in TCRdb shows in-frame clones only, minus some. That table is the source of V, J and clone size, and D and trimming were worked out from the DNA. The data contain 250,000 or so clones, around 90% of them singletons. This clone was seen a single time.

The chain recombines TRBV7-6 with TRBJ1-4; D gene unclear. This receptor was obtained from a woman in her 70s with active or convalescent COVID-19. The sequencing input was peripheral blood. Written as DNA, the CDR3 is TGTGCCAGCAGCCACATCTGGGAAAAACTGTTTTTT. This codes for CASSHIWEKLFF. Combining the CDR3 with reference TRBV7-6 and TRBJ1-4 gives the whole variable domain GAGVSQSPRYKVTKRGQDVALRCDPISGHVSLYWYRQALGQGPEFLTYFNYEAQQDKSGLPNDRFSAERPEGSISTLTIQRTEQRDSAMYRCASSHIWEKLFFGSGTQLSVL.